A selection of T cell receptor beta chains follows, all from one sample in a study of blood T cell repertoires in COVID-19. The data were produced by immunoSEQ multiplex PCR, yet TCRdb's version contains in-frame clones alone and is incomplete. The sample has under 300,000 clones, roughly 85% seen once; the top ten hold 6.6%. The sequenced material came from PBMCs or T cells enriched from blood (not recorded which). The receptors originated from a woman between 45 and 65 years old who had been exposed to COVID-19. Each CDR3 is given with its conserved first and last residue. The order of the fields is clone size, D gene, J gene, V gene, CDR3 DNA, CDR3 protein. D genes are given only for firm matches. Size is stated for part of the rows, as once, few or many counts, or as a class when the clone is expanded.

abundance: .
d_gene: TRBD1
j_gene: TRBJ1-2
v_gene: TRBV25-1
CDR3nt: TGTGCCAGCACCGAGGAACAGGGGTATGGCTACACCTTC
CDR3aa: CASTEEQGYGYTF

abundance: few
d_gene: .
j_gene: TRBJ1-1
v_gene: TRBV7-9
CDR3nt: TGTGCCGGCCGGGGGTCCCTAAGTGAAGCTTTCTTT
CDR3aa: CAGRGSLSEAFF

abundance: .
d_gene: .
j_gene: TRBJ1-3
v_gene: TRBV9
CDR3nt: TGTGCCAGCAGCGCCAGGGGTTCTGGAAACACCATATATTTT
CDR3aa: CASSARGSGNTIYF

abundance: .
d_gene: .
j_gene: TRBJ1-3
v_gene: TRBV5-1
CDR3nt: TGCGCCAGCAGTGACAGTCTTGGAAACACCATATATTTT
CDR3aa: CASSDSLGNTIYF

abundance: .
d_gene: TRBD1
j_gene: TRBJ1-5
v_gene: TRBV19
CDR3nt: TGTGCCAGTTGGGGACAGGGGGTTAGGCCCCAGCATTTT
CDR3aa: CASWGQGVRPQHF

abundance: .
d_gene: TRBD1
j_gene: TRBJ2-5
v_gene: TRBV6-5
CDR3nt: TGTGCCAGCAGTCCCCAGGACAGGGAAGAGACCCAGTACTTC
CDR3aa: CASSPQDREETQYF

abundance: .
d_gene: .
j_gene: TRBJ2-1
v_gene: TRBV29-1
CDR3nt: TGCAGCGTTGAAGATCGTGGCAGGGGAATTGTAAATGAGCAGTTCTTC
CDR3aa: CSVEDRGRGIVNEQFF

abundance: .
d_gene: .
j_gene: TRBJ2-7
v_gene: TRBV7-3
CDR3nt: TGTGCCAGCAGCTTAAGGTCTACCGGGCGGGACGAGCAGTACTTC
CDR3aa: CASSLRSTGRDEQYF

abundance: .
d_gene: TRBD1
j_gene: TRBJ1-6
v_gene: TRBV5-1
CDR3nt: TGCGCCAGCAGCTTGGCCGGACAGGGGAATTCACCCCTCCACTTT
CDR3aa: CASSLAGQGNSPLHF

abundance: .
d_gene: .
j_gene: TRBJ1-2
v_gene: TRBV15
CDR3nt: TGTGCCACCAGCAGACCAGGAATCGAAACCGATGGCTACACCTTC
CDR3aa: CATSRPGIETDGYTF

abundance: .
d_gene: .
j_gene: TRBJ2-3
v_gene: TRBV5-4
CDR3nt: TGTGCCAGCAGCGTGCCGGCGACAGGCTTCACAGATACGCAGTATTTT
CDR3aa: CASSVPATGFTDTQYF

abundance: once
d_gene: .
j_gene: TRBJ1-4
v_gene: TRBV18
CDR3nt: TGTGCCAGCTCACCAACCCGGAATGAAAAACTGTTTTTT
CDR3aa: CASSPTRNEKLFF

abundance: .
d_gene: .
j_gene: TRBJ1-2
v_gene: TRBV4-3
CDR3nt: TGCGCCAGCAGTCCTACGACAGATTTTCTTAACTATGGCTACACCTTC
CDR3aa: CASSPTTDFLNYGYTF

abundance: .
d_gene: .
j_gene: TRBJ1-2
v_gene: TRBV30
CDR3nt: TGTGCCTGGAGTGTTAGCTTTTCCGGTGGCTACACCTTC
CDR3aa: CAWSVSFSGGYTF

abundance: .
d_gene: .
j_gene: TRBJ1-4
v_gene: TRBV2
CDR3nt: TGTGCCAGCAGGTCTTCAGGGATGAGAGGTGAAAAACTGTTTTTT
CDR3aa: CASRSSGMRGEKLFF

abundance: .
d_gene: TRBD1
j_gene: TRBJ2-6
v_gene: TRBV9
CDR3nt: TGTGCCAGCAGCGGATTACAGGGGTTTGGGGCCAACGTCCTGACTTTC
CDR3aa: CASSGLQGFGANVLTF

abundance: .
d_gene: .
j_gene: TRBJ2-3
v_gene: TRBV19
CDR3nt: TGTGCCAGTAGTATGGACAGCCAGCCTAGCACAGATACGCAGTATTTT
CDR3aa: CASSMDSQPSTDTQYF

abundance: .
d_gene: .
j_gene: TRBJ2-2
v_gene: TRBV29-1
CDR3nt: TGCAGCGCCCAGACAGGCGCTAACACCGGGGAGCTGTTTTTT
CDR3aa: CSAQTGANTGELFF

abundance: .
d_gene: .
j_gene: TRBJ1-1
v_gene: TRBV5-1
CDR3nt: TGCGCCAGCAGTCAAACACAGCTGAACACTGAAGCTTTCTTT
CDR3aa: CASSQTQLNTEAFF

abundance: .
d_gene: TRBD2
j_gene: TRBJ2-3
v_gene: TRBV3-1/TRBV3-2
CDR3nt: TGTGCCAGCAGCCAAGGGGTAGCGGGGGGGCGAGATACGCAGTATTTT
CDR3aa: CASSQGVAGGRDTQYF

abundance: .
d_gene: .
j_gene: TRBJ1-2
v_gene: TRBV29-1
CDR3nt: TGCAGCGTTCGGGGAGATGGCTACACCTTC
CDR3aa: CSVRGDGYTF

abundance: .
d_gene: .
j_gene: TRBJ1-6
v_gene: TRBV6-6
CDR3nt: TGTGCCAGCGCCAGGGACTCCTATAATTCACCCCTCCACTTT
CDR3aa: CASARDSYNSPLHF

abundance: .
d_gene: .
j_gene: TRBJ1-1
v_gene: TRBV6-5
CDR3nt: TGTGCTGCGGGGAGGACTGGCACTGAAGCTTTCTTT
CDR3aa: CAAGRTGTEAFF

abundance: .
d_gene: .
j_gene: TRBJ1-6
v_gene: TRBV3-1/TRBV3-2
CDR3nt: TGTGCCAGCAGCCACGGGTCAGATAATTCACCCCTCCACTTT
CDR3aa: CASSHGSDNSPLHF

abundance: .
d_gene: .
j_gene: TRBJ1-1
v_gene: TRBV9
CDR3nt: TGTGCCAGCACCGCGACTGGAGACGCTGGGACTGAAGCTTTCTTT
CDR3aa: CASTATGDAGTEAFF

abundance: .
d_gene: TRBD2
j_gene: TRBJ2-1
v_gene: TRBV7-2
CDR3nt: TGTGCCAGCAGCACTACCGGGACTAAGTCTTTGGAGCAGTTCTTC
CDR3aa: CASSTTGTKSLEQFF

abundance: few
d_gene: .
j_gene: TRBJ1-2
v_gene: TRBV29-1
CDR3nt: TGCAGCGTTGACCAAGGGGATTGGGGCTACACCTTC
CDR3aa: CSVDQGDWGYTF

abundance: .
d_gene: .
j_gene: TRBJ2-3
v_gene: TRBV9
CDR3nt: TGTGCCAGCAGCGCAGGGGGGGATACGCAGTATTTT
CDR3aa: CASSAGGDTQYF

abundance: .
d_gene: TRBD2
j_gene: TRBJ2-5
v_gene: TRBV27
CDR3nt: TGTGCCAGCAGTTTCGCTAGCGGGGCAACCCAGTACTTC
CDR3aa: CASSFASGATQYF

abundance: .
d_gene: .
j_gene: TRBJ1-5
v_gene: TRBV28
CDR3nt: TGTGCCAGCAGTTTACCGGGGAGTCAGCCCCAGCATTTT
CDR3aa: CASSLPGSQPQHF

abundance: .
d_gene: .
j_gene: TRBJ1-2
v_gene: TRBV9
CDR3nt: TGTGCCAGCAGCGCTTCAGGGAATCCGTTCGGCTACACCTTC
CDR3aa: CASSASGNPFGYTF

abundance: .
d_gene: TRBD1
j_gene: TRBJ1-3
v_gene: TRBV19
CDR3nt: TGTGCCAGTAGTATGGGACAGCCCTACTCTGGAAACACCATATATTTT
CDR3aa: CASSMGQPYSGNTIYF

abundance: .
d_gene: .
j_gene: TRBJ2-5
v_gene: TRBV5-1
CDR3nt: TGCGCCAGCAGCCGATCTATCGGAGAGACCCAGTACTTC
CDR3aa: CASSRSIGETQYF

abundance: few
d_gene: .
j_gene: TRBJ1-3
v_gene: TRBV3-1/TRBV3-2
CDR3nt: TGTGCCAGCAGCCACAACCGGAACACCATATATTTT
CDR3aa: CASSHNRNTIYF

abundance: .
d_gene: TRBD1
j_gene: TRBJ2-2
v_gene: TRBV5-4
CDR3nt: TGTGCCAGCAGCCATGGGGTGGCAGGGGGCACCGGGGAGCTGTTTTTT
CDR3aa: CASSHGVAGGTGELFF

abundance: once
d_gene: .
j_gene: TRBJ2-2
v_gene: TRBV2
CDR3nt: TGTGCCACCGCGGGGGCCCGATTCAGCCGGAGCACCGGGGAGCTGTTTTTT
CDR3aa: CATAGARFSRSTGELFF

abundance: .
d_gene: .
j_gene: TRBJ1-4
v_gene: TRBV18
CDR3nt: TGTGCCAGCTCACCACAGGGGGAAGTGGAAAAACTGTTTTTT
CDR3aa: CASSPQGEVEKLFF

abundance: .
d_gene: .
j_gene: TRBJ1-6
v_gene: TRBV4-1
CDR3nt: TGCGCCAGCAGCCAAGGGAGGAGCTCCTATAATTCACCCCTCCACTTT
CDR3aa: CASSQGRSSYNSPLHF

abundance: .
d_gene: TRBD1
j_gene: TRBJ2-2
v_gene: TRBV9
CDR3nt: TGTGCCAGCAGGAGAGGGACAGCCGCGAACACCGGGGAGCTGTTTTTT
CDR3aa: CASRRGTAANTGELFF

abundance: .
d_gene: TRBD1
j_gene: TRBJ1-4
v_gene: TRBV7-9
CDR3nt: TGTGCCAGCAGCCCCAGGACAGGGGTCCTGTTTTTT
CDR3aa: CASSPRTGVLFF

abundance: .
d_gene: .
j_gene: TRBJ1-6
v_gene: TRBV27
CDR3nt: TGTGCCAGCGGGTCTCCGGGTCTGAATAATTCACCCCTCCACTTT
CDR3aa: CASGSPGLNNSPLHF

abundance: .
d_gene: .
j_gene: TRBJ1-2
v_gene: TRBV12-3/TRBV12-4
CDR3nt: TGTGCCAGCAGTTTGGCCAGAAACTATGGCTACACCTTC
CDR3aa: CASSLARNYGYTF

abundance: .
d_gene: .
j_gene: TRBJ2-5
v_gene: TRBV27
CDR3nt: TGTGCCAGCGGGCCGTTAGGGGGCCAAGAGACCCAGTACTTC
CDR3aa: CASGPLGGQETQYF

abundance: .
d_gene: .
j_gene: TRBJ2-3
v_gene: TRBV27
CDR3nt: TGTGCCAGCAGTTTAGATGGGGCCCGCGATACGCAGTATTTT
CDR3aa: CASSLDGARDTQYF

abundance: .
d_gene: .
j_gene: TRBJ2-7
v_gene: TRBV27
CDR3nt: TGTGCCAGCAGTTTTGGACTCGATTTCTACGAGCAGTACTTC
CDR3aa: CASSFGLDFYEQYF

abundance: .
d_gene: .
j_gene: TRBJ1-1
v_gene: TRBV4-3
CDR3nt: TGCGCCAGCAGCCGTGTGAACGGGGGAGGAGCTGAAGCTTTCTTT
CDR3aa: CASSRVNGGGAEAFF

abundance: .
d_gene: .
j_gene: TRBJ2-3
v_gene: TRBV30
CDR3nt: TGTGCCTGGAGAGGTACAGGGTATACAGATACGCAGTATTTT
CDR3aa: CAWRGTGYTDTQYF

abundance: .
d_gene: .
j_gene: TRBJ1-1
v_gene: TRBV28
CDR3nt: TGTGCCAGCAGTTTAAGGCGGGCACTGAACACTGAAGCTTTCTTT
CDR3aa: CASSLRRALNTEAFF

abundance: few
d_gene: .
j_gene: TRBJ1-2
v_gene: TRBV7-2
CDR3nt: TGTGCCAGCAGCCAGTCGGCGGGGGCCCATGGCTACACCTTC
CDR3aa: CASSQSAGAHGYTF

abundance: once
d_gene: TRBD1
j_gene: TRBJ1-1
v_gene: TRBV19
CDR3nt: TGTGCCAGTAGTACGACAGGGGCGGGCACTGAAGCTTTCTTT
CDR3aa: CASSTTGAGTEAFF

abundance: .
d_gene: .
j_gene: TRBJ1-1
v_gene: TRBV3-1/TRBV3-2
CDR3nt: TGTGCCAGCAGCCGTAAAGAGTGGTTTGGCACTGAAGCTTTCTTT
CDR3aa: CASSRKEWFGTEAFF

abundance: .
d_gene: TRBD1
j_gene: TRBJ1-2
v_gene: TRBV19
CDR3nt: TGTGCCAGTACCGACAGGGGTCGGAGCTATGGCTACACCTTC
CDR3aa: CASTDRGRSYGYTF

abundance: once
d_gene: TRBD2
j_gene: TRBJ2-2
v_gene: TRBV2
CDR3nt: TGTGCCAGCAGTTCTACTACGGGACTATTGAACACCGGGGAGCTGTTTTTT
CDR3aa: CASSSTTGLLNTGELFF

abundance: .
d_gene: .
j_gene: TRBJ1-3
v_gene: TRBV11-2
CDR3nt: TGTGCCAGCAGCTTCCCCCGGGGGACCATATATTTT
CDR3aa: CASSFPRGTIYF